Each of the 25 T cell receptor beta chains below was sequenced from the same sample in a study of Ad26.COV2.S vaccination and SARS-CoV-2 variants. The repertoire was sequenced with immunoSEQ multiplex PCR; TCRdb's copy has only in-frame clones and lacks some. There are some 390,000 clones in the sample; roughly nine tenths occur only once, and 3.5% lies in the top ten. The treatment was: around 19 received Ad26.COV2.S at low or high dose, single or two shots; several received placebo; per-sample allocation not given. Sampling was performed 63 days after the first vaccine or placebo injection. Sample: peripheral blood, taken in a trial of Ad26.COV2.S vaccine versus placebo. The source of these receptors is a person between 18 and 60 years old who received the Ad26.COV2.S COVID-19 vaccine or a placebo.

In nucleotides, the CDR3 is TGTGCCAGCAGCTTAATGTTCAGGACAGCGAACACTGAAGCTTTCTTT. Translating gives CASSLMFRTANTEAFF. The V and J genes are TRBV7-8 and TRBJ1-1; TRBD1 might be the D (6 bases). Germline CDR1 and CDR2: SGHVS and FQNEAQ. V gave up 2 bases and J gave up 1 base, with 14 bases separating them. The CDR3 loop spans 16 amino acids.

The rearrangement links TRBV29-1 to TRBJ2-7, with 7 positions matching TRBD1. The CDR3 is 13 residues long. CDR1 is SQVTM, CDR2 ANQGSEA, per germline. J was trimmed by 1 base and V by 6 bases; bases with no gene match: 6. The CDR3 DNA is TGCAGCGTCGATACAGGGGATTCCTACGAGCAGTACTTC. Amino acid sequence: CSVDTGDSYEQYF.

The V and J genes are TRBV5-4 and TRBJ2-2; 16 positions agree with TRBD2. The trim removed 4 bases at V and 0 bases at J, leaving 6 bases unmatched. The CDR3 has 19 amino acids. Per the germline V gene, CDR1 is SGHNT and CDR2 is YYREEE (reference sequence). CDR3 sequence reads: CASSRGLAGGQANTGELFF. The CDR3 DNA sequence: TGTGCCAGCAGCCGGGGACTAGCGGGGGGGCAGGCGAACACCGGGGAGCTGTTTTTT.

This chain uses TRBV10-3 with TRBJ2-7; 9 bases agree with TRBD1. Germline trimming cut 5 bases from V and 3 bases from J; bases unmatched to any gene: 5. Germline CDR1 is ENHRY and CDR2 is SYGVKD. The CDR3 is 14 amino acids. The CDR3 DNA is TGTGCCATCAGTCCAACGGGACAGGGCTACGAGCAGTACTTC. Translation: CAISPTGQGYEQYF.

This sequence joins TRBV10-2 and TRBJ1-2, with TRBD1 matching 9 bases. The CDR3 loop spans 14 amino acids. V lost 3 bases to trimming and J lost 8 bases; unmatched junction nucleotides: 7. Germline V CDR1 and CDR2: WSHSY, SAAADI. The CDR3 reads CASSEQGAVGGYTF. CDR3 nucleotide sequence: TGCGCCAGCAGTGAACAGGGGGCAGTAGGCGGCTACACCTTC.

This chain joins TRBV6-1 and TRBJ2-1; D may be TRBD2 (6 bases). The CDR3 loop spans 16 amino acids. The ends were cut back, 4 bases at V and 6 bases at J, with 19 bases in the middle. The germline V gene encodes CDR1 MNHNS and CDR2 SASEGT. CDR3 nucleotides: TGTGCCAGCAGTGGGGGACTCGGAACGGGTTTCAATGAGCAGTTCTTC. This translates into CASSGGLGTGFNEQFF.

This clone was seen just once. The V and J genes are TRBV6-5 and TRBJ2-1; 8 bases map to TRBD2. Germline trimming cut 5 bases from V and 9 bases from J; bases unmatched to any gene: 9. The CDR3 spans 14 residues. The germline gives CDR1 MNHEY, CDR2 SVGAGI. The CDR3 loop reads CASSPGGAGGEQFF. The CDR3 DNA reads as TGTGCCAGCAGTCCGGGGGGGGCCGGGGGTGAGCAGTTCTTC.

V usage is TRBV7-8 and J usage is TRBJ2-1; possibly TRBD2 for D (7 bases). Germline-derived CDR1 and CDR2 are SGHVS and FQNEAQ. Trimming removed 5 bases from V and 8 bases from J, with 19 bases in between. This CDR3 has 15 residues. The CDR3: CASSPFRGASHEQFF. The CDR3 nucleotides read TGTGCCAGCAGCCCCTTCCGGGGGGCCTCCCATGAGCAGTTCTTC.

This clone was recorded at least ten times. The chain links TRBV10-2 to TRBJ1-6; D might be TRBD1 (5 bases). The germline V gene has CDR1 WSHSY and CDR2 SAAADI. The CDR3 runs 14 residues. V lost 1 base, J lost 8 bases, and 9 bases lay in between. The CDR3 coding sequence is TGCGCCAGCAGTGAGTGGGAGGGACATTCACCCCTCCACTTT. Translated: CASSEWEGHSPLHF.

The CDR3 loop is CAISDRYEQYF. Written as DNA, the CDR3 is TGTGCCATCAGTGACCGGTACGAGCAGTACTTC. The J gene is TRBJ2-7, the V gene TRBV10-3; D gene ambiguous. CDR3 length: 11 residues. Per germline, CDR1 ENHRY and CDR2 SYGVKD. The V end was cut by 3 bases, the J end by 4 bases, with 4 bases between.

The chain links TRBV11-1 to TRBJ2-7; no firm D call. Germline CDR1 reads SGHAT; CDR2 reads FQDESV (reference sequence). The CDR3 totals 16 residues. The germline V and J ends were trimmed by 4 bases and 2 bases, with 18 bases remaining between them. CDR3 in amino acids: CASSSVTWEIPYEQYF. CDR3 nucleotide sequence: TGTGCCAGCAGCTCAGTAACTTGGGAAATTCCCTACGAGCAGTACTTC.

V and J are TRBV6-5 and TRBJ1-1; D is perhaps TRBD1 (6 bases). Germline V gene data show CDR1 as MNHEY and CDR2 as SVGAGI. The CDR3 loop spans 14 amino acids. V was shortened by 6 bases and J by 1 base, with 12 bases between the two germline ends. DNA of the CDR3: TGTGCCAGCAGAAGAGAGGGGGGGAACACTGAAGCTTTCTTT. As protein: CASRREGGNTEAFF.

This chain links TRBV18 with TRBJ1-3, with TRBD1 matching 8 bases. Germline CDR1 and CDR2: KGHSH and LQKENI. This CDR3 spans 14 amino acids. Germline trimming cut 5 bases from V and 9 bases from J; bases unmatched to any gene: 9. The CDR3 here is CASSSGTGRPTIYF. CDR3 sequence (DNA): TGTGCCAGCTCATCCGGGACAGGTCGACCCACCATATATTTT.

This rearrangement joins TRBV6-1 to TRBJ1-2; D is uncertain. Trimming pared 2 bases from V and 8 bases from J, leaving 12 bases between. Germline CDR1 reads MNHNS; CDR2 reads SASEGT. The CDR3 contains 13 residues. The DNA of the CDR3 is TGTGCCAGCAGTGAAACCTTCCAGAGGGGCTACACCTTC. As protein: CASSETFQRGYTF.

The J gene is TRBJ2-5, the V gene TRBV7-9; no clear D. Germline CDR1 is SEHNR and CDR2 is FQNEAQ (reference sequence). The CDR3 sequence is 15 residues long. The V end lost 5 bases, the J end lost 9 bases, and 22 bases lay between the germline ends. The chain's CDR3 is CASSLSGPLLTAQYF. In nucleotides, the CDR3 is TGTGCCAGCAGCCTTTCAGGACCACTACTAACGGCCCAGTACTTC.

This clone appeared a single time. The chain has TRBV4-1 and TRBJ2-5; TRBD2 aligns across 10 bases. V was clipped by 0 bases and J by 2 bases; unmatched bases: 6. The length of the CDR3 is 17 residues. Germline values: CDR1 MGHRA, CDR2 YSYEKL. The CDR3 nucleotides are TGCGCCAGCAGCCAAGATCGTCAGCGGGGGGGGCAAGAGACCCAGTACTTC. This gives the protein CASSQDRQRGGQETQYF.

The V and J genes are TRBV13 and TRBJ2-7; D unclear. The CDR3 consists of 12 residues. Germline assignment: CDR1 PRHDT and CDR2 FYEKMQ (reference sequence). V was clipped by 1 base and J by 6 bases, with 7 bases between them. CDR3 sequence reads: CASSLEPSEQYF. For the CDR3, the DNA is TGTGCCAGCAGCTTAGAGCCGAGCGAGCAGTACTTC.

The V call is TRBV2, the J call TRBJ1-5; D uncertain. Germline-derived CDR1 and CDR2 are SNHLY and FYNNEI. The CDR3 extends over 14 amino acids. V lost 0 bases and J 4 bases, leaving 7 bases between the germline ends. The CDR3 protein is CASSEAPGNQPQHF. Here the CDR3 DNA reads TGTGCCAGCAGTGAAGCGCCGGGGAATCAGCCCCAGCATTTT.

The V and J genes are TRBV4-1 and TRBJ2-7; 10 bases align to TRBD2. The V segment lost 1 base and the J segment 6 bases; nucleotides outside the gene matches: 12. The CDR3 sequence is 17 residues long. Germline lookup yields CDR1 MGHRA and CDR2 YSYEKL. Written as DNA, the CDR3 is TGCGCCAGCAGCCAAGCGCCAGGGGGACTAGCGAAAGTCGAGCAGTACTTC. It yields the protein CASSQAPGGLAKVEQYF.

The V call is TRBV20-1, the J call TRBJ2-1; no definite D call. The CDR3 runs 11 residues. Germline V CDR1 and CDR2: DFQATT, SNEGSKA (reference sequence). Trimming cost V 7 bases and J 6 bases, with 10 bases left between them. In DNA form, the CDR3 reads TGCAGTGGGGTGGCGTTCAATGAGCAGTTCTTC. Protein: CSGVAFNEQFF.

J is TRBJ2-5 and V is TRBV5-1; TRBD1 matches at 7 bases. Germline V CDR1 and CDR2: SGHRS, YFSETQ. This CDR3 is 15 amino acids long. Trimming at V came to 0 bases and at J to 1 base, leaving 3 bases not matched to a gene. The CDR3 region has the DNA TGCGCCAGCAGCTTGGGACAGGGTGGCCAAGAGACCCAGTACTTC. Amino acid sequence: CASSLGQGGQETQYF.

The chain combines TRBV13 with TRBJ2-4; D remains unclear. Between the trimmed V and J ends, which lost 0 bases and 7 bases, there was a span of 13 bases. The germline V gene encodes CDR1 PRHDT and CDR2 FYEKMQ (reference sequence). The CDR3 is made up of 15 amino acids. The CDR3 nucleotides read TGTGCCAGCAGCTTAGGGACGCAAGGGCGGAACATTCAGTACTTC. Encoded protein: CASSLGTQGRNIQYF.

The rearrangement links TRBV7-6 to TRBJ2-2; D may match TRBD1 or TRBD2 (5 bases each). The CDR3 runs to 15 residues. CDR1 and CDR2 from the germline V gene are SGHVS and FNYEAQ. The V end lost 0 bases, the J end lost 5 bases, and 10 bases lay between the germline ends. Written as DNA, the CDR3 is TGTGCCAGCAGCTTAGCGTGGGGGAAGACCGGGGAGCTGTTTTTT. Translation gives CASSLAWGKTGELFF.

V usage is TRBV4-1 and J usage is TRBJ2-7, with a weak D call TRBD2 (6 bases). V lost 3 bases and J lost 0, with 12 bases in between. From germline, CDR1 is MGHRA and CDR2 YSYEKL. This CDR3 is built from 15 residues. DNA of the CDR3: TGCGCCAGCAGCCAGGGTAGCGGAAGCTCCTACGAGCAGTACTTC. Protein: CASSQGSGSSYEQYF.

This chain links TRBV10-2 with TRBJ1-4; 8 positions agree with TRBD1. Germline assignment: CDR1 WSHSY and CDR2 SAAADI. The J segment lost 4 bases and the V segment lost 5 bases, leaving 6 bases of the junction unmatched. The CDR3 is 15 residues long. In DNA, the CDR3 is TGCGCCAGCAGTAACCCGGGACAGGTTAATGAAAAACTGTTTTTT. This encodes CASSNPGQVNEKLFF.